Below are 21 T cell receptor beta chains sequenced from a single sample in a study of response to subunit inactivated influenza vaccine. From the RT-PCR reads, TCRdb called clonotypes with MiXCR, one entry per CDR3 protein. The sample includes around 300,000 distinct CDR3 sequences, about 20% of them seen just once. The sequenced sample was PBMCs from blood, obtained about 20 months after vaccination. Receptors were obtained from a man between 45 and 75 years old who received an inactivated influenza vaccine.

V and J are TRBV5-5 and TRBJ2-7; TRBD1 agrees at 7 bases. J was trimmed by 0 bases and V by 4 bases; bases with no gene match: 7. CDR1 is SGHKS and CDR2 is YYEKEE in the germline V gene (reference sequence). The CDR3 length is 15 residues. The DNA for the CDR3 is TGTGCCAGCAGCCCGGACAGGTTGGGCTCCTACGAGCAGTACTTC. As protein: CASSPDRLGSYEQYF.

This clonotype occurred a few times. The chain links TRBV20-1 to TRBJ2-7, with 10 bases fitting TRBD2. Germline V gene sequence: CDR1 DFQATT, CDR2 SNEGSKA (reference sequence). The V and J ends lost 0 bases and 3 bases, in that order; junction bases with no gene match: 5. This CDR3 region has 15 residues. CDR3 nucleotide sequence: TGCAGTGCTAGAGATCGGCTAGCGGGAGTCTACGAGCAGTACTTC. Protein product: CSARDRLAGVYEQYF.

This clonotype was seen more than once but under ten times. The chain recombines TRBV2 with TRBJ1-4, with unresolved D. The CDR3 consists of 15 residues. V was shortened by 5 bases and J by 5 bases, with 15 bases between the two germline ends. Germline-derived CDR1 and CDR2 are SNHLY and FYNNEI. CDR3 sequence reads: CASSRAGVYNEKLFF. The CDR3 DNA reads TGTGCCAGCAGTCGGGCAGGAGTTTACAATGAAAAACTGTTTTTT. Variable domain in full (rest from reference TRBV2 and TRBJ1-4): EPEVTQTPSHQVTQMGQEVILRCVPISNHLYFYWYRQILGQKVEFLVSFYNNEISEKSEIFDDQFSVERPDGSNFTLKIRSTKLEDSAMYFCASSRAGVYNEKLFFGSGTQLSVL.

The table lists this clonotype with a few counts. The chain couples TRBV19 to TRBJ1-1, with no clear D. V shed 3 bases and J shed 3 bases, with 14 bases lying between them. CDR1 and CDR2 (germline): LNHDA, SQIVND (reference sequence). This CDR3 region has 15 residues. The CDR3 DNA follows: TGTGCCAGTAGTATTTTAAGAGGGATGGACACTGAAGCTTTCTTT. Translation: CASSILRGMDTEAFF.

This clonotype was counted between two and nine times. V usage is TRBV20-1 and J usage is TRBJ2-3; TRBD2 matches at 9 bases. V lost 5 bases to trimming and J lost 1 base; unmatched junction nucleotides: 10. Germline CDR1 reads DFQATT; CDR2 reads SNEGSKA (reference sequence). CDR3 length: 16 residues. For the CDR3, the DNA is TGCAGTGCTGCCTCTCCGCTAGCGGGGCGCACAGATACGCAGTATTTT. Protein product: CSAASPLAGRTDTQYF.

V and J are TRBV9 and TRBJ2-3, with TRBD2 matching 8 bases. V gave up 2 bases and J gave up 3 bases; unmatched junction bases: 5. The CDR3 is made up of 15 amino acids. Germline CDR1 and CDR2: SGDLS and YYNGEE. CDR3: CASSVSGISTDTQYF. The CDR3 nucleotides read TGTGCCAGCAGCGTTAGCGGGATATCAACAGATACGCAGTATTTT.

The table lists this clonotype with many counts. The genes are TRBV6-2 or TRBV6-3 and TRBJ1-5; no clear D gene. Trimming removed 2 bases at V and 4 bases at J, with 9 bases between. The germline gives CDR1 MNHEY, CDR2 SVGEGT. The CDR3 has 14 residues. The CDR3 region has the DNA TGTGCCAGCAGTTACGGCTCCGGGAATCAGCCCCAGCATTTT. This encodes CASSYGSGNQPQHF.

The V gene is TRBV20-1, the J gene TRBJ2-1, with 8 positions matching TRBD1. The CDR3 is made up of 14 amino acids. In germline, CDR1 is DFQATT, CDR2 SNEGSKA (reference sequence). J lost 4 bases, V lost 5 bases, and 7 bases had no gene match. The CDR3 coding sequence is TGCAGTGCTGCAGACAGGGGAACATACAATGAGCAGTTCTTC. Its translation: CSAADRGTYNEQFF.

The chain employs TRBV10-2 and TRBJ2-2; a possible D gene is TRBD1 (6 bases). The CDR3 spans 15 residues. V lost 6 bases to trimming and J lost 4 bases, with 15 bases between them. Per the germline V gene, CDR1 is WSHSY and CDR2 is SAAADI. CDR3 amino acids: CASRATGSITGELFF. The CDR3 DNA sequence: TGCGCCAGCAGGGCGACAGGTTCTATCACCGGGGAGCTGTTTTTT.

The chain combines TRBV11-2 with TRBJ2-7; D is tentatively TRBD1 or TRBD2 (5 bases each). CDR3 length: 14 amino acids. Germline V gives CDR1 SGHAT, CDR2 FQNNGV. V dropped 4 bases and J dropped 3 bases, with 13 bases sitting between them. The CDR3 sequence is CASSWDPSGYEQYF. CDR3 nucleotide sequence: TGTGCCAGCAGCTGGGACCCCAGCGGCTACGAGCAGTACTTC.

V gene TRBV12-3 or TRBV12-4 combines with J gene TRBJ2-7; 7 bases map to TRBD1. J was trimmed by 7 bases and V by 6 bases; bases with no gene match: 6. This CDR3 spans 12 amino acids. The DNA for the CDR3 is TGTGCCAGCAGCCCGACAGGGCCAGAGCAGTACTTC. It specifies CASSPTGPEQYF.

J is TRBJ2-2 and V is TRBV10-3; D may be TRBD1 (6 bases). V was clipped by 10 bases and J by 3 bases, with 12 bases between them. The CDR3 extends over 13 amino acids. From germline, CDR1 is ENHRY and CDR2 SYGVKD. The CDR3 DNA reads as TGTGCCACCACAGGGACGGACACCGGGGAGCTGTTTTTT. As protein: CATTGTDTGELFF.

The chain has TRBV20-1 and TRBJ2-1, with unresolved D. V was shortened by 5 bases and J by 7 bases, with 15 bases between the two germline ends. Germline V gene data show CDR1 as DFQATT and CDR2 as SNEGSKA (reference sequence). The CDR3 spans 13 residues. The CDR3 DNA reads TGCAGTGCTTTGCGGACGTACCAAAATGAGCAGTTCTTC. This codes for CSALRTYQNEQFF.

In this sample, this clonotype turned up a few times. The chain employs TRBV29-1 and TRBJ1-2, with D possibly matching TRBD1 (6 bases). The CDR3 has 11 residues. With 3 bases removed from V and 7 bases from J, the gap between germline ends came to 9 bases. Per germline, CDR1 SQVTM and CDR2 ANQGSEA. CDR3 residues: CSVDRQAGYTF. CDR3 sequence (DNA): TGCAGCGTTGATAGACAGGCTGGCTACACCTTC.

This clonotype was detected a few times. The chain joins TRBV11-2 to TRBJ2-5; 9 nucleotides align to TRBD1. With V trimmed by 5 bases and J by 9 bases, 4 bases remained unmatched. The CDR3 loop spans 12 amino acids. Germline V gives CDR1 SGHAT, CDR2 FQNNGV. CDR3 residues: CASSIGTGSQYF. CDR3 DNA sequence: TGTGCCAGCAGCATAGGGACAGGGTCCCAGTACTTC.

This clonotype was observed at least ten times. For the CDR3, the DNA is TGTGCCACCAGCAGAGATAGAACAAGGTCGAACACTGAAGCTTTCTTT. Its translation: CATSRDRTRSNTEAFF. The genes are TRBV15 and TRBJ1-1; D gene uncertain. The germline CDR1 and CDR2 sequences are LNHNV and YYDKDF (reference sequence). With 0 bases removed from V and 1 base from J, the gap between germline ends came to 12 bases. The CDR3 length is 16 residues.

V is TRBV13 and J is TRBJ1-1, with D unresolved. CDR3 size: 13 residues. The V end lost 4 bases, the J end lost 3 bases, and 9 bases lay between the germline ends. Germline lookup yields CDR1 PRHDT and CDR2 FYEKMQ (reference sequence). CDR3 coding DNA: TGTGCCAGCAGCTCCCGGATGGACACTGAAGCTTTCTTT. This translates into CASSSRMDTEAFF.

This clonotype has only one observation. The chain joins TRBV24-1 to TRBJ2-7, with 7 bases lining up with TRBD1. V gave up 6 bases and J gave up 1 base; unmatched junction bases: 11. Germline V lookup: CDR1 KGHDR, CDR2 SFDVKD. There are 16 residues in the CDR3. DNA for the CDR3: TGTGCCACCAGTTTTCATCCGGACAGGTCTTCCTACGAGCAGTACTTC. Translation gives CATSFHPDRSSYEQYF.

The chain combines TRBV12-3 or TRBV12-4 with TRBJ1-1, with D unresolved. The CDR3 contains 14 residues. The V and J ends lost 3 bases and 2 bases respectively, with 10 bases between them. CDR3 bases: TGTGCCAGCAGTTTTAACGCGGGAAACACTGAAGCTTTCTTT. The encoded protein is CASSFNAGNTEAFF.

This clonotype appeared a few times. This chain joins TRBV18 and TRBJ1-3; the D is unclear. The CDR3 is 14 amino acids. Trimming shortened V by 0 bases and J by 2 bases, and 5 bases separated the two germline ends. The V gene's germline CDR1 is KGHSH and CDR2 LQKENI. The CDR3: CASSPPRTGNTIYF. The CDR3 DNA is TGTGCCAGCTCACCACCGAGGACTGGAAACACCATATATTTT.

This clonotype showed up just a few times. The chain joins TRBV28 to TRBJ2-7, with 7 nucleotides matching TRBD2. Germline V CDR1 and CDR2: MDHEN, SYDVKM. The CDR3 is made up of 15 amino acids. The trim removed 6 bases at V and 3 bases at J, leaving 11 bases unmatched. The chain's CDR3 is CASRPAGTIIYEQYF. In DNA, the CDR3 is TGTGCCAGCAGACCCGCCGGGACTATAATCTACGAGCAGTACTTC. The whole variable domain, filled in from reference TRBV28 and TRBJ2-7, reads DVKVTQSSRYLVKRTGEKVFLECVQDMDHENMFWYRQDPGLGLRLIYFSYDVKMKEKGDIPEGYSVSREKKERFSLILESASTNQTSMYLCASRPAGTIIYEQYFGPGTRLTVT.